This is a list of T cell receptor beta chains from one sample in a study of Tregs in tolerant kidney transplant recipients. Using immunoSEQ multiplex PCR, the repertoire was profiled, and TCRdb retains in-frame clones only, with some absent. The profile shows some 110,000 clones, around 91% of them singletons. Specimen: CD4+ T cells from blood. The receptor set was obtained from a human donor in good health. Both conserved end residues are part of each CDR3. Each record gives: D gene, clone size, CDR3 length, V gene, J gene, CDR3 protein, CDR3 DNA. D genes are given only for firm matches. Where a row states a size, it is once, few, many or the class of an expanded clone; other rows omit it.

d_call: -; clone_size: -; cdr3_length: 12; v_call: TRBV29-1; j_call: TRBJ1-1; cdr3_aa: CSVRGPNTEAFF; cdr3_nt: TGCAGCGTCAGAGGCCCTAACACTGAAGCTTTCTTT
d_call: TRBD1; clone_size: -; cdr3_length: 16; v_call: TRBV5-1; j_call: TRBJ2-7; cdr3_aa: CASSLRGPGQGSEQYF; cdr3_nt: TGCGCCAGCAGCTTGCGGGGACCGGGACAGGGTAGCGAGCAGTACTTC
d_call: TRBD2; clone_size: -; cdr3_length: 15; v_call: TRBV9; j_call: TRBJ2-3; cdr3_aa: CASSRLAGILDTQYF; cdr3_nt: TGTGCCAGCAGCCGACTAGCGGGAATACTAGATACGCAGTATTTT
d_call: TRBD1; clone_size: -; cdr3_length: 13; v_call: TRBV2; j_call: TRBJ1-2; cdr3_aa: CASIPDRVRGYTF; cdr3_nt: TGTGCCAGCATACCCGACAGGGTTCGTGGCTACACCTTC
d_call: TRBD1; clone_size: -; cdr3_length: 16; v_call: TRBV18; j_call: TRBJ1-1; cdr3_aa: CASSPRRQGVNTEAFF; cdr3_nt: TGTGCCAGCTCACCAAGGAGACAGGGGGTGAACACTGAAGCTTTCTTT
d_call: -; clone_size: -; cdr3_length: 11; v_call: TRBV6-1; j_call: TRBJ1-2; cdr3_aa: CASVRNYGYTF; cdr3_nt: TGTGCCAGCGTCCGGAACTATGGCTACACCTTC
d_call: -; clone_size: -; cdr3_length: 15; v_call: TRBV7-6; j_call: TRBJ2-1; cdr3_aa: CASSPSPGTDNEQFF; cdr3_nt: TGTGCCAGCAGCCCCAGCCCCGGGACCGACAATGAGCAGTTCTTC
d_call: TRBD2; clone_size: -; cdr3_length: 15; v_call: TRBV7-6; j_call: TRBJ2-2; cdr3_aa: CASRAGTSETGELFF; cdr3_nt: TGTGCCAGCAGGGCCGGGACTAGCGAGACCGGGGAGCTGTTTTTT
d_call: -; clone_size: -; cdr3_length: 12; v_call: TRBV6-5; j_call: TRBJ1-1; cdr3_aa: CASSSGVTEAFF; cdr3_nt: TGTGCCAGCAGTTCAGGGGTCACTGAAGCTTTCTTT
d_call: -; clone_size: -; cdr3_length: 15; v_call: TRBV7-9; j_call: TRBJ1-1; cdr3_aa: CASSLGRSGNTEAFF; cdr3_nt: TGTGCCAGCAGCTTAGGTCGGTCGGGGAACACTGAAGCTTTCTTT
d_call: TRBD1; clone_size: -; cdr3_length: 15; v_call: TRBV7-9; j_call: TRBJ1-6; cdr3_aa: CASSTGDRGNSPLHF; cdr3_nt: TGTGCCAGCAGCACGGGGGACAGGGGGAATTCACCCCTCCACTTT
d_call: TRBD1; clone_size: once; cdr3_length: 15; v_call: TRBV27; j_call: TRBJ2-5; cdr3_aa: CASSDLDRGQETQYF; cdr3_nt: TGTGCCAGCAGTGACCTTGACAGGGGGCAAGAGACCCAGTACTTC
d_call: TRBD1; clone_size: -; cdr3_length: 13; v_call: TRBV6-5; j_call: TRBJ1-2; cdr3_aa: CASSRQGEDGYTF; cdr3_nt: TGTGCCAGCAGTCGACAGGGGGAAGATGGCTACACCTTC
d_call: -; clone_size: -; cdr3_length: 12; v_call: TRBV27; j_call: TRBJ1-1; cdr3_aa: CASSDPNTEAFF; cdr3_nt: TGTGCCAGCAGTGACCCGAACACTGAAGCTTTCTTT
d_call: -; clone_size: -; cdr3_length: 13; v_call: TRBV7-8; j_call: TRBJ2-2; cdr3_aa: CASRDKNTGELFF; cdr3_nt: TGTGCCAGCAGGGACAAGAACACCGGGGAGCTGTTTTTT
d_call: -; clone_size: -; cdr3_length: 15; v_call: TRBV12-5; j_call: TRBJ2-7; cdr3_aa: CASGLASGVGYEQYF; cdr3_nt: TGTGCTAGTGGTTTGGCCTCAGGGGTTGGCTACGAGCAGTACTTC
d_call: TRBD2; clone_size: -; cdr3_length: 14; v_call: TRBV7-2; j_call: TRBJ2-7; cdr3_aa: CASSRTSGRVEQYF; cdr3_nt: TGTGCCAGCAGCCGGACTAGCGGGAGGGTCGAGCAGTACTTC
d_call: TRBD1; clone_size: -; cdr3_length: 14; v_call: TRBV19; j_call: TRBJ1-1; cdr3_aa: CASSRGQGRTEAFF; cdr3_nt: TGTGCCAGTAGTAGGGGACAGGGGAGGACTGAAGCTTTCTTT
d_call: -; clone_size: -; cdr3_length: 16; v_call: TRBV6-1; j_call: TRBJ2-1; cdr3_aa: CASSEAKTVSHNEQFF; cdr3_nt: TGTGCCAGCAGTGAAGCAAAAACAGTTTCCCACAATGAGCAGTTCTTC
d_call: TRBD2; clone_size: once; cdr3_length: 15; v_call: TRBV7-3; j_call: TRBJ2-1; cdr3_aa: CASSFSGGYDNEQFF; cdr3_nt: TGTGCCAGCAGCTTTAGCGGGGGCTACGACAATGAGCAGTTCTTC
d_call: -; clone_size: -; cdr3_length: 14; v_call: TRBV19; j_call: TRBJ1-6; cdr3_aa: CASSTSSYNSPLHF; cdr3_nt: TGTGCCAGTAGTACCAGCTCCTATAATTCACCCCTCCACTTT
d_call: TRBD2; clone_size: once; cdr3_length: 16; v_call: TRBV9; j_call: TRBJ2-5; cdr3_aa: CASSVGTSGGSETQYF; cdr3_nt: TGTGCCAGCAGCGTAGGGACTAGCGGGGGTTCGGAGACCCAGTACTTC
d_call: TRBD2; clone_size: -; cdr3_length: 17; v_call: TRBV5-4; j_call: TRBJ2-7; cdr3_aa: CASSLLIFSGSSYEQYF; cdr3_nt: TGTGCCAGCAGCTTGTTAATATTTAGCGGGAGTAGCTACGAGCAGTACTTC
d_call: -; clone_size: -; cdr3_length: 11; v_call: TRBV7-8; j_call: TRBJ2-5; cdr3_aa: CASSFQETQYF; cdr3_nt: TGTGCCAGCAGCTTTCAAGAGACCCAGTACTTC
d_call: TRBD1; clone_size: -; cdr3_length: 15; v_call: TRBV29-1; j_call: TRBJ2-7; cdr3_aa: CSVEDTGTGQPEQYF; cdr3_nt: TGCAGCGTTGAAGACACCGGGACAGGGCAACCCGAGCAGTACTTC
d_call: TRBD1; clone_size: -; cdr3_length: 16; v_call: TRBV28; j_call: TRBJ2-7; cdr3_aa: CASSLGGTGSLKEQYF; cdr3_nt: TGTGCCAGCAGTTTAGGCGGGACAGGGTCTCTCAAGGAGCAGTACTTC
d_call: -; clone_size: -; cdr3_length: 14; v_call: TRBV30; j_call: TRBJ2-3; cdr3_aa: CAWSVPWITDTQYF; cdr3_nt: TGTGCCTGGAGTGTACCGTGGATCACAGATACGCAGTATTTT
d_call: -; clone_size: -; cdr3_length: 12; v_call: TRBV7-8; j_call: TRBJ2-7; cdr3_aa: CASSLQGYEQYF; cdr3_nt: TGTGCCAGCAGCTTACAGGGCTACGAGCAGTACTTC